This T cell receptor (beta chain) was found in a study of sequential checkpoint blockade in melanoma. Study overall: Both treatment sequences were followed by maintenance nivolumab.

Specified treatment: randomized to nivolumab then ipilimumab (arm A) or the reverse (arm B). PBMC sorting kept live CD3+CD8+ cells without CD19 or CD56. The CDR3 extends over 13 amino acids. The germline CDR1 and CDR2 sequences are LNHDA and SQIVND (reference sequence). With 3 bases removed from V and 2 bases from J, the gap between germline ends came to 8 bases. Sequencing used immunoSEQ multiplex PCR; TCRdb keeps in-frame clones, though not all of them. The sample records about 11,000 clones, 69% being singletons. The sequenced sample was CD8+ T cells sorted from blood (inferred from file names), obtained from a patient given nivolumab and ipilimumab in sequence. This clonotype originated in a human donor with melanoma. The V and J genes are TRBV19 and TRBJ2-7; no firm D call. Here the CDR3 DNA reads TGTGCCAGTAGTATGATAGATACCTACGAGCAGTACTTC. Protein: CASSMIDTYEQYF.